The 31 T cell receptor beta chains below all came from one sample that was sequenced in a study of cytomegalovirus exposure and HLA in healthy donors. Both 60 Vbeta primers and 13 Jbeta primers went into the PCR. Libraries were prepared by immunoSEQ multiplex PCR; TCRdb keeps only in-frame clonotypes and omits some of them. This table holds about 190,000 clones, 82% found once. The sample consisted of PBMCs. Receptor source: a woman in her late teens or twenties in good health and CMV-seronegative.

V and J are TRBV7-8 and TRBJ2-3; possible D gene TRBD2, 6 bases. The CDR3 extends over 16 amino acids. Germline loops: CDR1 SGHVS, CDR2 FQNEAQ. V was shortened by 5 bases and J by 2 bases, with 17 bases between the two germline ends. The CDR3 sequence is CASSPPISGVTDTQYF. CDR3 in DNA: TGTGCCAGCAGCCCCCCGATTAGCGGTGTCACAGATACGCAGTATTTT.

The rearrangement joins TRBV2 to TRBJ2-7; 9 bases are a match to TRBD2. The CDR3 contains 15 residues. CDR1 and CDR2 (germline): SNHLY, FYNNEI. The trim removed 3 bases at V and 2 bases at J, leaving 5 bases unmatched. The CDR3 is CASSDVAGEAYEQYF. As DNA, the CDR3 is TGTGCCAGCAGTGATGTAGCGGGAGAGGCCTACGAGCAGTACTTC. The full variable domain, rest sourced from reference TRBV2 and TRBJ2-7, is EPEVTQTPSHQVTQMGQEVILRCVPISNHLYFYWYRQILGQKVEFLVSFYNNEISEKSEIFDDQFSVERPDGSNFTLKIRSTKLEDSAMYFCASSDVAGEAYEQYFGPGTRLTVT.

This rearrangement joins TRBV19 to TRBJ2-1, with 8 positions matching TRBD1. Looked up from germline, CDR1 is LNHDA and CDR2 is SQIVND (reference sequence). The CDR3 length is 15 residues. The V and J ends lost 6 bases and 6 bases, in that order; junction bases with no gene match: 10. The CDR3 coding sequence is TGTGCCAGTAGCACTTGGACAGGGTTGGGCAATGAGCAGTTCTTC. Its protein product is CASSTWTGLGNEQFF.

The table lists this clone with a few counts. CDR3 sequence reads: CASSVRGLAGESGEQFF. The CDR3 region has the DNA TGTGCCAGCAGCGTAAGGGGACTAGCGGGAGAGTCGGGTGAGCAGTTCTTC. This chain uses TRBV9 with TRBJ2-1; 14 bases match TRBD2. This CDR3 has 17 residues. Losses at the gene ends were 1 base for V and 9 bases for J; bases not matched to a gene: 9. Germline V lookup: CDR1 SGDLS, CDR2 YYNGEE.

This chain connects TRBV28 to TRBJ2-7; TRBD1 aligns across 8 bases. The CDR3 has 17 residues. The germline V gene has CDR1 MDHEN and CDR2 SYDVKM. V gave up 6 bases and J gave up 3 bases; unmatched junction bases: 16. In nucleotides, the CDR3 is TGTGCCAGCAGCACCCACCCCGGGACAGGAGGATACTACGAGCAGTACTTC. The encoded protein is CASSTHPGTGGYYEQYF.

The rearrangement joins TRBV19 to TRBJ2-7, with D possibly TRBD1 on 5 matching bases. Trimming stripped 3 bases from V and 0 bases from J, with 12 bases between. Germline loops: CDR1 LNHDA, CDR2 SQIVND (reference sequence). The CDR3 runs to 15 residues. CDR3 sequence (DNA): TGTGCCAGTAGTATTATGGGGCAAAGCTCCTACGAGCAGTACTTC. Translating it yields CASSIMGQSSYEQYF.

The chain uses TRBV6-5 and TRBJ2-7; a possible D gene is TRBD1 (6 bases). CDR1 and CDR2 from the germline V gene are MNHEY and SVGAGI. The CDR3 has 14 residues. Trimming took off 4 bases at V and 0 bases at J, with 10 bases between the two ends. The DNA for the CDR3 is TGTGCCAGCAGTTTACAGGGTCACTCCTACGAGCAGTACTTC. Translating it yields CASSLQGHSYEQYF.

The V gene is TRBV7-9, the J gene TRBJ2-1, with D perhaps TRBD1 (5 bases). The germline V and J ends were trimmed by 4 bases and 4 bases, with 14 bases remaining between them. This CDR3 is built from 15 residues. Per germline, CDR1 SEHNR and CDR2 FQNEAQ (reference sequence). DNA of the CDR3: TGTGCCAGCAGCTCCATTGGCAGGGAATACAATGAGCAGTTCTTC. Translation gives CASSSIGREYNEQFF.

The gene calls are TRBV7-9 and TRBJ1-3; 9 bases align to TRBD1. This CDR3 is 16 amino acids long. Unmatched junction bases numbered 3, after V lost 1 base and J lost 2 bases. Germline assignment: CDR1 SEHNR and CDR2 FQNEAQ (reference sequence). CDR3 residues: CASSLVGTGPGNTIYF. The CDR3, as DNA: TGTGCCAGCAGCTTAGTAGGGACAGGGCCTGGAAACACCATATATTTT.

This clone came up a few times. This rearrangement joins TRBV27 to TRBJ2-7, with 9 nucleotides matching TRBD1. Trimming at V came to 5 bases and at J to 2 bases, leaving 10 bases not matched to a gene. This CDR3 region has 16 residues. Germline CDR1 is MNHEY and CDR2 is SMNVEV (reference sequence). This CDR3 is CASSRRTGTGTYEQYF. The CDR3 nucleotides are TGTGCCAGCAGTCGCAGGACAGGGACAGGGACCTACGAGCAGTACTTC.

A single count supports this clone. This chain links TRBV27 with TRBJ2-5; possibly TRBD1 for D (6 bases). The DNA matches TRBJ2-7 better at its end, which makes the J call doubtful. The CDR3 has 14 residues. Germline V gene lookup returns CDR1 MNHEY and CDR2 SMNVEV (reference sequence). CDR3 nucleotide sequence: TGTGCCAGCAGTTTGATGGACAGCGGACACGAGCAGTACTTC. This sequence encodes CASSLMDSGHEQYF.

This clone appeared once. The V gene is TRBV12-5, the J gene TRBJ2-1, with 8 bases matching TRBD2. Germline values: CDR1 LGHNT, CDR2 FRNRAP. The CDR3 has 14 amino acids. The ends lost 0 bases at V and 7 bases at J; junction bases unmatched: 2. For the CDR3, the DNA is TGTGCTAGTGGTTTGGTACCGGGGGGGAATGAGCAGTTCTTC. It specifies CASGLVPGGNEQFF. Full variable domain (remainder filled in from reference TRBV12-5 and TRBJ2-1): DARVTQTPRHKVTEMGQEVTMRCQPILGHNTVFWYRQTMMQGLELLAYFRNRAPLDDSGMPKDRFSAEMPDATLATLKIQPSEPRDSAVYFCASGLVPGGNEQFFGPGTRLTVL.

V is TRBV7-2 and J is TRBJ2-5; 8 positions agree with TRBD2. Near its end, the DNA agrees better with TRBJ2-7, so the J call may be wrong. From germline, CDR1 is SGHTA and CDR2 FQGNSA. The CDR3 totals 15 residues. DNA for the CDR3: TGTGCCAGCAGCTTATGGGCTAGCGGGTCCTACGAGCAGTACTTC. Its protein product is CASSLWASGSYEQYF.

V usage is TRBV25-1 and J usage is TRBJ1-1, with no clear D. CDR3 length equals 14 residues. V lost 0 bases, J lost 6 bases, and 11 bases lay in between. Looked up from germline, CDR1 is MGHDK and CDR2 is SYGVNS. This CDR3 is CASSEYTTQSEAFF. The CDR3 DNA reads TGTGCCAGCAGTGAATATACAACGCAGTCTGAAGCTTTCTTT.

For this clone: Other DNA variants within this sample encode the same CDR3. J is TRBJ2-2 and V is TRBV6-5; 10 bases map to TRBD2. V gave up 6 bases and J gave up 5 bases; unmatched junction bases: 0. Per germline, CDR1 MNHEY and CDR2 SVGAGI. The CDR3 runs 13 residues. The CDR3 loop is CASRTSGTGELFF. CDR3 nucleotides: TGTGCCAGCAGGACTAGCGGGACCGGGGAGCTGTTTTTT.

In DNA form, the CDR3 reads TGTGCCAGCAGTGAATCAGGGAACTCTGGAAACACCATATATTTT. Its protein is CASSESGNSGNTIYF. This chain connects TRBV6-1 to TRBJ1-3; weak D call: TRBD1 (5 bases). The CDR3 is 15 residues long. Germline lookup yields CDR1 MNHNS and CDR2 SASEGT. Trimming shortened V by 2 bases and J by 0 bases, and 8 bases separated the two germline ends.

The V and J genes are TRBV10-3 and TRBJ2-5; 13 positions match TRBD2. V was pared by 11 bases and J by 3 bases, with 3 bases of the junction left unmatched. Germline CDR1 is ENHRY and CDR2 is SYGVKD. The CDR3 contains 13 residues. In DNA, the CDR3 is TGTGCCCCCGGACTAGCGGGAGAAGAGACCCAGTACTTC. It yields the protein CAPGLAGEETQYF.

The V and J genes are TRBV7-2 and TRBJ1-2; TRBD1 matches at 7 bases. The V gene end was trimmed by 4 bases and the J gene end by 4 bases; junction bases not matched to a gene: 12. The CDR3 is made up of 16 amino acids. Germline V gives CDR1 SGHTA, CDR2 FQGNSA. CDR3 bases: TGTGCCAGCAGCTACGCAGTAGCGACAGGGAGCTATGGCTACACCTTC. This translates into CASSYAVATGSYGYTF.

This chain uses TRBV7-6 with TRBJ2-2; 8 nucleotides match TRBD2. With V trimmed by 5 bases and J by 7 bases, 9 bases remained unmatched. Germline-derived CDR1 and CDR2 are SGHVS and FNYEAQ. This CDR3 is built from 15 residues. The CDR3 region is CASSRSGGLGGELFF. CDR3 in DNA: TGTGCCAGCAGCAGGAGCGGGGGCCTTGGCGGGGAGCTGTTTTTT.

The chain carries TRBV5-4 and TRBJ2-7; D may be TRBD2 (6 bases). This CDR3 spans 13 amino acids. CDR1 and CDR2 from the germline V gene are SGHNT and YYREEE (reference sequence). Deletions cut 1 base from V and 1 base from J, with 6 bases between. The CDR3 spells CASSLRESYEQYF. For the CDR3, the DNA is TGTGCCAGCAGCTTGCGGGAGTCCTACGAGCAGTACTTC.

The V gene is TRBV29-1, the J gene TRBJ2-2; 9 bases agree with TRBD1. With 6 bases clipped from V and 0 bases from J, the junction kept 2 bases outside the gene matches. CDR1 is SQVTM, CDR2 ANQGSEA, per germline. The length of the CDR3 is 14 residues. CDR3 nucleotides: TGCAGCGTGAGACAGGGGGCGAACACCGGGGAGCTGTTTTTT. Its protein is CSVRQGANTGELFF.

This clone showed up just a few times. The rearrangement links TRBV11-1 to TRBJ2-7, with 11 bases lining up with TRBD2. The CDR3 has 14 residues. CDR1 and CDR2 from the germline V gene are SGHAT and FQDESV (reference sequence). With 4 bases clipped from V and 5 bases from J, the junction kept 4 bases outside the gene matches. The CDR3 DNA sequence: TGTGCCAGCAGCTCTTTAGCGGGGGGGCACGAGCAGTACTTC. This gives the protein CASSSLAGGHEQYF.

This clone was found a few times. The chain carries TRBV2 and TRBJ2-1, with unresolved D. Germline CDR1 and CDR2: SNHLY and FYNNEI. CDR3 size: 15 residues. V lost 2 bases and J 0 bases, leaving 8 bases between the germline ends. CDR3 loop: CASSERENSYNEQFF. In nucleotides, the CDR3 is TGTGCCAGCAGTGAACGAGAGAACTCCTACAATGAGCAGTTCTTC.

The rearrangement uses TRBV18 and TRBJ2-5, with D possibly matching TRBD2 (7 bases). The CDR3 spans 15 residues. Germline V CDR1 and CDR2: KGHSH, LQKENI. The V end was cut by 6 bases, the J end by 5 bases, with 19 bases between. CDR3 sequence (DNA): TGTGCCAGCTCTCGACGGGGGGCTCAGGGGGAGACCCAGTACTTC. Translated: CASSRRGAQGETQYF.

V is TRBV5-1 and J is TRBJ2-4; 7 bases are a match to TRBD1. The CDR3 sequence is 17 residues long. Germline CDR1 SGHRS, CDR2 YFSETQ. V shed 1 base and J 2 bases; nucleotides not matched to a gene: 9. This chain's CDR3 is CASSLKEGGKTKNIQYF. The CDR3 nucleotides read TGCGCCAGCAGCTTGAAGGAAGGGGGCAAGACCAAAAACATTCAGTACTTC.

The genes are TRBV4-1 and TRBJ2-2; D is perhaps TRBD2 (5 bases). CDR1 MGHRA and CDR2 YSYEKL come from the germline V gene. The CDR3 sequence is 17 residues long. The V and J ends lost 0 bases and 2 bases respectively, with 13 bases between them. In DNA, the CDR3 is TGCGCCAGCAGCCAAGATATGCGGGTTTCTAACACCGGGGAGCTGTTTTTT. Protein product: CASSQDMRVSNTGELFF.

The chain joins TRBV5-1 to TRBJ2-1, with TRBD1 as a possible D gene (5 bases). This CDR3 spans 16 amino acids. Germline CDR1 SGHRS, CDR2 YFSETQ. Deletions cut 0 bases from V and 3 bases from J, with 13 bases between. CDR3 in amino acids: CASSLDGQGFYNEQFF. CDR3 DNA sequence: TGCGCCAGCAGCTTGGATGGGCAGGGCTTCTACAATGAGCAGTTCTTC.

The chain uses TRBV6-1 and TRBJ2-6; TRBD1 is a possible D gene (5 bases). The CDR3 runs 15 residues. Germline V gives CDR1 MNHNS, CDR2 SASEGT. V gave up 2 bases and J gave up 0 bases, with 5 bases separating them. The CDR3 region has the DNA TGTGCCAGCAGTGAAAGGGGCTCTGGGGCCAACGTCCTGACTTTC. Protein sequence: CASSERGSGANVLTF.

The chain couples TRBV6-1 to TRBJ2-4, with a possible D match to TRBD2 (6 bases). The V gene lost 0 bases and the J gene lost 0 bases, with 15 bases spanning the gap. Germline CDR1 MNHNS, CDR2 SASEGT. This CDR3 comprises 18 residues. In DNA form, the CDR3 reads TGTGCCAGCAGTGAAGCGGGGGGACGGTGGCTAGCCAAAAACATTCAGTACTTC. It codes for CASSEAGGRWLAKNIQYF.

The chain combines TRBV18 with TRBJ1-5; D is unresolved. Trimming stripped 2 bases from V and 3 bases from J, with 5 bases between. The CDR3 runs 13 residues. Germline V gene data show CDR1 as KGHSH and CDR2 as LQKENI. In nucleotides, the CDR3 is TGTGCCAGCTCACCAAGCTTCAATCAGCCCCAGCATTTT. This gives the protein CASSPSFNQPQHF. The full variable domain, with the rest looked up from reference TRBV18 and TRBJ1-5, is NAGVMQNPRHLVRRRGQEARLRCSPMKGHSHVYWYRQLPEEGLKFMVYLQKENIIDESGMPKERFSAEFPKEGPSILRIQQVVRGDSAAYFCASSPSFNQPQHFGDGTRLSIL.

This chain links TRBV6-5 with TRBJ1-1, with 11 bases fitting TRBD1. Losses at the gene ends were 8 bases for V and 5 bases for J; bases not matched to a gene: 10. Germline values: CDR1 MNHEY, CDR2 SVGAGI. The CDR3 length is 15 residues. The chain's CDR3 is CASALDRGRQTEAFF. The CDR3, as DNA: TGTGCCAGCGCTCTGGACAGGGGGCGGCAGACTGAAGCTTTCTTT.